This passage covers 26 T cell receptor beta chains from one sample sequenced in a study of shared clonotypes between healthy human individuals (dated by TCRdb to 2018 to 2020). Library preparation employed the immunoSEQ multiplex PCR assay. TCRdb limited this immuneACCESS table to in-frame rearrangements with V and J called. A share of clones is missing; checked studies link under half to unresolved V genes, and the rest is unexplained. In all, the sample holds millions of clones, and around 90% of those were seen once. In total, the top ten clones hold roughly 0.15% of the sample. The sequenced sample consisted of naive CD4+ T cells sorted from blood. Sample cell subset or site, as interpreted from the label and publication: CD45RA+ positively selected. The receptors originated from a man younger than 35 in good health.

The table lists this clone with a few counts. Other DNA sequences in the same sample also yield this CDR3. This chain connects TRBV6-6 to TRBJ2-3; D unresolved. This CDR3 contains 12 residues. The germline V and J ends were trimmed by 6 bases and 6 bases, with 10 bases remaining between them. Germline lookup yields CDR1 MNHNY and CDR2 SVGAGI (reference sequence). The chain's CDR3 is CASSYTSDTQYF. DNA of the CDR3: TGTGCCAGCAGCTACACGTCTGATACGCAGTATTTT.

The V gene is TRBV19, the J gene TRBJ2-1; 11 positions match TRBD2. CDR3 size: 16 residues. The junction had 7 bases not matched to a gene; V was cut back by 4 bases and J by 5 bases. In germline, CDR1 is LNHDA, CDR2 SQIVND (reference sequence). The CDR3 is CASSTLAGGTHNEQFF. The DNA for the CDR3 is TGTGCCAGTAGTACCTTAGCGGGAGGGACCCACAATGAGCAGTTCTTC.

The rearrangement links TRBV10-3 to TRBJ2-7; D gene ambiguous. Per germline, CDR1 ENHRY and CDR2 SYGVKD. Trimming cost V 7 bases and J 2 bases, with 12 bases left between them. The CDR3 is 13 residues long. The CDR3 is CAITRETAYEQYF. As DNA, the CDR3 is TGTGCCATCACCCGTGAGACTGCCTACGAGCAGTACTTC.

This chain uses TRBV7-9 with TRBJ1-2; no firm D call. The CDR3 totals 14 residues. V dropped 5 bases and J dropped 9 bases, with 19 bases sitting between them. Germline CDR1 SEHNR, CDR2 FQNEAQ (reference sequence). The CDR3 region has the DNA TGTGCCAGCAGCCTGGACGGACGGGAAGTAAGCTACACCTTC. Amino acids: CASSLDGREVSYTF.

This chain links TRBV2 with TRBJ1-1, with D uncertain. The V gene's germline CDR1 is SNHLY and CDR2 FYNNEI. CDR3 length: 13 residues. V lost 2 bases and J lost 6, with 10 bases in between. The chain's CDR3 is CASSEIEGSEAFF. The CDR3 DNA is TGTGCCAGCAGTGAAATAGAGGGTTCTGAAGCTTTCTTT. Based on the CDR3 plus reference TRBV2 and TRBJ1-1, the full variable domain is EPEVTQTPSHQVTQMGQEVILRCVPISNHLYFYWYRQILGQKVEFLVSFYNNEISEKSEIFDDQFSVERPDGSNFTLKIRSTKLEDSAMYFCASSEIEGSEAFFGQGTRLTVV.

Concerning this clone: Other DNA sequences in this sample translate to the same CDR3. This chain uses TRBV6-5 with TRBJ1-1; D uncertain. Per the germline V gene, CDR1 is MNHEY and CDR2 is SVGAGI. CDR3 length: 13 amino acids. V was shortened by 2 bases and J by 1 base, with 5 bases between the two germline ends. In DNA, the CDR3 is TGTGCCAGCAGTTACAAAGGGAACACTGAAGCTTTCTTT. Translating it yields CASSYKGNTEAFF.

V usage is TRBV10-3 and J usage is TRBJ1-2; D is unresolved. The CDR3 has 12 amino acids. Germline V CDR1 and CDR2: ENHRY, SYGVKD. V shed 11 bases and J shed 0 bases, with 10 bases lying between them. DNA for the CDR3: TGTGCCGTGTACGGGTCTAACTATGGCTACACCTTC. Encoded protein: CAVYGSNYGYTF.

This chain uses TRBV10-3 with TRBJ2-3; the match to TRBD2 covers 15 bases. Germline lookup yields CDR1 ENHRY and CDR2 SYGVKD. The CDR3 spans 16 residues. V shed 6 bases and J 5 bases; nucleotides not matched to a gene: 6. CDR3 sequence (DNA): TGTGCCATCAGGGGGACTAGCGGGGGGAGTCAAGATACGCAGTATTTT. Amino acids: CAIRGTSGGSQDTQYF.

The chain couples TRBV5-1 to TRBJ2-7; 8 positions agree with TRBD1. The CDR3 has 12 amino acids. Unmatched junction bases numbered 4, after V lost 4 bases and J lost 7 bases. Germline V gene data show CDR1 as SGHRS and CDR2 as YFSETQ. CDR3 coding DNA: TGCGCCAGCAGCCGTACAGGGGGGGAGCAGTACTTC. Translation gives CASSRTGGEQYF. Drawing the rest from reference TRBV5-1 and TRBJ2-7, the complete variable domain is KAGVTQTPRYLIKTRGQQVTLSCSPISGHRSVSWYQQTPGQGLQFLFEYFSETQRNKGNFPGRFSGRQFSNSRSEMNVSTLELGDSALYLCASSRTGGEQYFGPGTRLTVT.

This chain links TRBV2 with TRBJ2-7; 8 positions match TRBD2. The CDR3 has 15 residues. J was trimmed by 2 bases and V by 7 bases; bases with no gene match: 10. The germline V gene has CDR1 SNHLY and CDR2 FYNNEI. Written as DNA, the CDR3 is TGTGCCAGCAAAGGGCGGGGGGAAAGGACCTACGAGCAGTACTTC. This codes for CASKGRGERTYEQYF.

The chain combines TRBV7-9 with TRBJ2-7, with TRBD2 as a possible D gene (5 bases). CDR1 is SEHNR and CDR2 is FQNEAQ in the germline V gene (reference sequence). With 3 bases removed from V and 2 bases from J, the gap between germline ends came to 11 bases. The CDR3 has 14 residues. This CDR3 reads CASSLGRGTYEQYF. The CDR3 nucleotides read TGTGCCAGCAGCTTGGGGAGAGGGACCTACGAGCAGTACTTC. Full variable domain (remainder filled in from reference TRBV7-9 and TRBJ2-7): DTGVSQNPRHKITKRGQNVTFRCDPISEHNRLYWYRQTLGQGPEFLTYFQNEAQLEKSRLLSDRFSAERPKGSFSTLEIQRTEQGDSAMYLCASSLGRGTYEQYFGPGTRLTVT.

J is TRBJ1-1 and V is TRBV6-5, with D possibly being TRBD1 (6 bases). Looked up from germline, CDR1 is MNHEY and CDR2 is SVGAGI. Trimming shortened V by 6 bases and J by 4 bases, and 18 bases separated the two germline ends. This CDR3 has 15 amino acids. The CDR3 nucleotides read TGTGCCAGCAGACAGAACACAGGGACGGGCACTGAAGCTTTCTTT. Its translation is CASRQNTGTGTEAFF.

For this clone: The sample has other DNA sequences that encode this CDR3 too. This rearrangement joins TRBV6-6 to TRBJ2-3, with TRBD2 matching over 7 bases. Germline CDR1 reads MNHNY; CDR2 reads SVGAGI (reference sequence). With 6 bases clipped from V and 4 bases from J, the junction kept 1 base outside the gene matches. The CDR3 runs 12 residues. The CDR3 nucleotides read TGTGCCAGCAGAGCGGGGTCAGATACGCAGTATTTT. Its translation: CASRAGSDTQYF.

On this clone: Within the sample, other DNA sequences also encode this same CDR3. The V gene is TRBV30, the J gene TRBJ2-5; D ambiguous. The V and J ends lost 1 base and 5 bases respectively, with 5 bases between them. The germline gives CDR1 GTSNPN, CDR2 SVGIG (reference sequence). The CDR3 has 11 residues. The CDR3 loop reads CAWSAPETQYF. The CDR3 nucleotides are TGTGCCTGGAGTGCACCGGAGACCCAGTACTTC.

This rearrangement joins TRBV7-3 to TRBJ2-2, with TRBD1 identical over 10 bases. Trimming at V came to 4 bases and at J to 5 bases, leaving 16 bases not matched to a gene. CDR1 and CDR2 (germline): SGHTA, FQGTGA. The CDR3 totals 19 residues. The CDR3, as DNA: TGTGCCAGCAGCTCCGACAGGGGGCGAGGGACTAGAGAGACCGGGGAGCTGTTTTTT. Amino acids: CASSSDRGRGTRETGELFF.

The gene calls are TRBV11-2 and TRBJ1-3; a weak D match, TRBD1 (6 bases). Germline V gene lookup returns CDR1 SGHAT and CDR2 FQNNGV. This CDR3 comprises 16 residues. With 4 bases removed from V and 2 bases from J, the gap between germline ends came to 15 bases. The CDR3 protein is CASSSLRGEPGNTIYF. DNA of the CDR3: TGTGCCAGCAGCTCCCTTAGGGGGGAACCTGGAAACACCATATATTTT.

The count of this clone is one. J is TRBJ2-7 and V is TRBV5-1; 7 bases are shared with TRBD1. The CDR3 length is 14 residues. Losses at the gene ends were 1 base for V and 2 bases for J; bases not matched to a gene: 3. Germline loops: CDR1 SGHRS, CDR2 YFSETQ. In DNA, the CDR3 is TGCGCCAGCAGCTTGCGCGGACAGGCCTACGAGCAGTACTTC. Residues: CASSLRGQAYEQYF.

CDR3 sequence: CASSIGRGPSNQPQHF. CDR3 in DNA: TGTGCCAGTAGTATAGGGAGGGGGCCTAGCAATCAGCCCCAGCATTTT. J is TRBJ1-5 and V is TRBV19, with 7 bases fitting TRBD1. With 1 base clipped from V and 0 bases from J, the junction kept 3 bases outside the gene matches. CDR1 is LNHDA and CDR2 is SQIVND in the germline V gene (reference sequence). The CDR3 length is 16 residues.

The rearrangement joins TRBV11-3 to TRBJ2-7; 8 bases fit TRBD1. This CDR3 region has 18 residues. Germline CDR1 reads SGHNT; CDR2 reads YENEEA. Trimming cost V 5 bases and J 0 bases; bases outside gene matches: 15. CDR3 region: CASSDPGQVTFSSYEQYF. The CDR3 nucleotides are TGTGCCAGCAGCGACCCGGGACAGGTGACTTTTAGCTCCTACGAGCAGTACTTC. The full variable domain, in which reference TRBV11-3 and TRBJ2-7 provide the parts outside the CDR3, is EAGVVQSPRYKIIEKKQPVAFWCNPISGHNTLYWYLQNLGQGPELLIRYENEEAVDDSQLPKDRFSAERLKGVDSTLKIQPAELGDSAVYLCASSDPGQVTFSSYEQYFGPGTRLTVT.

V and J are TRBV28 and TRBJ1-4, with TRBD1 as a possible D gene (5 bases). This CDR3 comprises 15 residues. The V end lost 3 bases, the J end lost 8 bases, and 16 bases lay between the germline ends. Germline CDR1 MDHEN, CDR2 SYDVKM. This chain's CDR3 is CASSFAGAGREKLFF. DNA for the CDR3: TGTGCCAGCAGTTTCGCTGGGGCGGGAAGAGAAAAACTGTTTTTT.

The table lists this clone with a count of one. This chain joins TRBV11-2 and TRBJ2-6; D gene unclear. Trimming took off 5 bases at V and 0 bases at J, with 8 bases between the two ends. The CDR3 has 15 residues. Per the germline V gene, CDR1 is SGHAT and CDR2 is FQNNGV. The CDR3 spells CASSNINSGANVLTF. CDR3 nucleotides: TGTGCCAGCAGCAACATCAACTCTGGGGCCAACGTCCTGACTTTC.

This clone was recorded once. This chain links TRBV28 with TRBJ1-2, with D unclear. The CDR3 covers 12 residues. Trimming took 7 bases from V and 4 from J, leaving 10 bases between them. Germline-derived CDR1 and CDR2 are MDHEN and SYDVKM. The CDR3 spells CASMLIGYGYTF. In DNA, the CDR3 is TGTGCCAGCATGTTAATCGGCTATGGCTACACCTTC.

J is TRBJ1-1 and V is TRBV10-1; TRBD1 agrees at 10 bases. The CDR3 covers 15 residues. J was trimmed by 3 bases and V by 4 bases; bases with no gene match: 5. CDR1 and CDR2 from the germline V gene are WNHNN and SYGVQD (reference sequence). Here the CDR3 reads CASSARTGGDTEAFF. The CDR3 bases are TGCGCCAGCAGTGCCCGGACAGGGGGGGACACTGAAGCTTTCTTT.

V and J are TRBV5-4 and TRBJ1-1; 8 positions match TRBD1. CDR1 is SGHNT and CDR2 is YYREEE in the germline V gene (reference sequence). This CDR3 region has 14 residues. After removal of 2 bases from V and 6 bases from J, the junction contained 6 bases not matched to a gene. Here the CDR3 DNA reads TGTGCCAGCAGCTTAGGACAGGGTACAGCTGAAGCTTTCTTT. It is translated as CASSLGQGTAEAFF.

J is TRBJ1-2 and V is TRBV28; D might be TRBD1 (5 bases). Germline V gene data show CDR1 as MDHEN and CDR2 as SYDVKM. The V end lost 2 bases, the J end lost 8 bases, and 15 bases lay between the germline ends. The CDR3 is 14 residues long. The CDR3: CASSLKAGLGGYTF. The DNA of the CDR3 is TGTGCCAGCAGTTTAAAGGCAGGGCTGGGGGGCTACACCTTC.

The chain joins TRBV7-9 to TRBJ2-5, with 9 bases identical to TRBD2. The J segment lost 4 bases and the V segment lost 5 bases, leaving 5 bases of the junction unmatched. Per the germline V gene, CDR1 is SEHNR and CDR2 is FQNEAQ (reference sequence). This CDR3 is built from 14 residues. CDR3 coding DNA: TGTGCCAGCAGCCCGTCAGCGGGGGGAGAGACCCAGTACTTC. Its translation is CASSPSAGGETQYF. The complete variable domain, with remaining parts taken from reference TRBV7-9 and TRBJ2-5, reads DTGVSQNPRHKITKRGQNVTFRCDPISEHNRLYWYRQTLGQGPEFLTYFQNEAQLEKSRLLSDRFSAERPKGSFSTLEIQRTEQGDSAMYLCASSPSAGGETQYFGPGTRLLVL.